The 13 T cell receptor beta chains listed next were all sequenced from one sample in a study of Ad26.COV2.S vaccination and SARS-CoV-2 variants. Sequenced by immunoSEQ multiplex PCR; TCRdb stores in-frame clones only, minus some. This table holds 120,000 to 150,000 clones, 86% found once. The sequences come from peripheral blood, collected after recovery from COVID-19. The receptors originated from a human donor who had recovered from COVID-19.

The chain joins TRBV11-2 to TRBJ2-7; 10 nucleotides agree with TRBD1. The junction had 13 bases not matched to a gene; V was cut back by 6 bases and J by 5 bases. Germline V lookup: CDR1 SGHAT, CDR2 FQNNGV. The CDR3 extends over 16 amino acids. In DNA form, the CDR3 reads TGTGCCAGCAGACGGAATTACCGGGACAGGGGACACGAGCAGTACTTC. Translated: CASRRNYRDRGHEQYF.

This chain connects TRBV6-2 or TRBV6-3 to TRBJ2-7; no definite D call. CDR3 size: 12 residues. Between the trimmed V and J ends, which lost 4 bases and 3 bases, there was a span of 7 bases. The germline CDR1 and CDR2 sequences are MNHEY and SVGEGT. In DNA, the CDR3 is TGTGCCAGCAGTTCCTGGGGCTACGAGCAGTACTTC. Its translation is CASSSWGYEQYF.

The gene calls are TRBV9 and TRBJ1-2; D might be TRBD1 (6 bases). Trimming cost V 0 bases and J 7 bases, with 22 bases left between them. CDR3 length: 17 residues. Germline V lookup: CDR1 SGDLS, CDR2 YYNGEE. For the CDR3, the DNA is TGTGCCAGCAGCGTAGTGGTTGATGTCAGGGGTTTTCGTGGCTACACCTTC. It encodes CASSVVVDVRGFRGYTF.

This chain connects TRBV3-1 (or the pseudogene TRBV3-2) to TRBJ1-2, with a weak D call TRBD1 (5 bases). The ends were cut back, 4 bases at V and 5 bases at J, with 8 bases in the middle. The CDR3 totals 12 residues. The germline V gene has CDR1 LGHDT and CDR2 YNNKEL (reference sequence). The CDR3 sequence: CASSLDRYGYTF. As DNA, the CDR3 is TGTGCCAGCAGCCTTGACAGATATGGCTACACCTTC.

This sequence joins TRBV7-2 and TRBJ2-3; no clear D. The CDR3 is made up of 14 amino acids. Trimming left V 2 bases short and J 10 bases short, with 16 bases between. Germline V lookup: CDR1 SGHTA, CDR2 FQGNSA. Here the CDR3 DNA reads TGTGCCAGCAGCTTACAGGCCGGCCCGGCTCCGCAGTATTTT. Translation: CASSLQAGPAPQYF.

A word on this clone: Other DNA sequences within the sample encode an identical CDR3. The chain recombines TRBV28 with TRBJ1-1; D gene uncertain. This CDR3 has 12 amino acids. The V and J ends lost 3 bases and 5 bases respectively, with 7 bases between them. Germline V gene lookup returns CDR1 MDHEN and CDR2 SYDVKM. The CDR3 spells CASSFSGTEAFF. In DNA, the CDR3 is TGTGCCAGCAGTTTTTCGGGGACTGAAGCTTTCTTT.

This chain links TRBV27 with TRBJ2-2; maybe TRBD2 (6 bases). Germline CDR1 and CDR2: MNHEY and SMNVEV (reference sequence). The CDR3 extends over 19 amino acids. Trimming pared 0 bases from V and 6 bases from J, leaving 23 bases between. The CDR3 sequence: CASSLSNPAGRLGPGELFF. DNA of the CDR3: TGTGCCAGCAGTTTATCGAACCCTGCGGGAAGGCTGGGTCCCGGGGAGCTGTTTTTT.

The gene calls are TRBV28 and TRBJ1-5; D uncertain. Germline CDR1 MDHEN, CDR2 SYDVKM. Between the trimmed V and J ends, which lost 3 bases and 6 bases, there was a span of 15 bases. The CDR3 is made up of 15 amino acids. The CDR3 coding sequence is TGTGCCAGCAGTTTTATCTCCCTAGATATTCAGCCCCAGCATTTT. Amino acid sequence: CASSFISLDIQPQHF.

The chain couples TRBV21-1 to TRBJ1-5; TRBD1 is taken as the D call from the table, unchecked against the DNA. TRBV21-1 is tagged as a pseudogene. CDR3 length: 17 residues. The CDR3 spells CASSTGQPAYSNQPQHF. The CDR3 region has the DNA TGTGCCAGCAGCACGGGACAGCCAGCTTATAGCAATCAGCCCCAGCATTTT.

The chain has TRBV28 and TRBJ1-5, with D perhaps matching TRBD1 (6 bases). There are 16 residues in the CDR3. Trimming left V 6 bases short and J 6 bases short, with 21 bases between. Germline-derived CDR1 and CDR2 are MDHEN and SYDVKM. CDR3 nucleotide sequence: TGTGCCAGCAGGCGAGAGGGGACACCTCTGAGTCAGCCCCAGCATTTT. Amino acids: CASRREGTPLSQPQHF.

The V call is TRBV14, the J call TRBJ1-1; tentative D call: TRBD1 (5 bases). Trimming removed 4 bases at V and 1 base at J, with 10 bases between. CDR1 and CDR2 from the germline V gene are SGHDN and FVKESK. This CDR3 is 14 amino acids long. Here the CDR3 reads CASSPGLKNTEAFF. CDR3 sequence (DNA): TGTGCCAGCAGCCCGGGGCTCAAGAACACTGAAGCTTTCTTT.

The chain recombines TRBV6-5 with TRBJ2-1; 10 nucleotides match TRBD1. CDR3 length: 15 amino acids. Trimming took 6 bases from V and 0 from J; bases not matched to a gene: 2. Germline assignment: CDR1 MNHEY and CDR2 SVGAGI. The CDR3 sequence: CASSRTGGSYNEQFF. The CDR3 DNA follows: TGTGCCAGCAGCCGGACAGGGGGCTCCTACAATGAGCAGTTCTTC.

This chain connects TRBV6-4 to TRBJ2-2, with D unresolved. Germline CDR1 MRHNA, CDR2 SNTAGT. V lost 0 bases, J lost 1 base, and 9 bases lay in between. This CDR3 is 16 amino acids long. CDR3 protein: CASSDSTTLNTGELFF. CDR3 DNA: TGTGCCAGCAGTGACTCGACCACTCTGAACACCGGGGAGCTGTTTTTT.